This TCR beta chain was found in a study of Ad26.COV2.S vaccination and SARS-CoV-2 variants. This clone was found a few times. TCRdb's table, derived via immunoSEQ multiplex PCR, lists solely in-frame clones and lacks some. In the table there are about 350,000 clones, just over 90% of which are singletons. V shed 4 bases and J 7 bases; nucleotides not matched to a gene: 8. Germline V gives CDR1 SGHAT, CDR2 FQNNGV. The CDR3 runs 14 residues. The specimen comprised peripheral blood, sampled after recovery from COVID-19. This chain links TRBV11-2 with TRBJ2-7; 9 bases match TRBD1. The receptor comes from a human donor who had recovered from COVID-19. CDR3 residues: CASSWGQGAGEQYF. CDR3 in DNA: TGTGCCAGCAGCTGGGGACAGGGTGCCGGGGAGCAGTACTTC.